The 21 T cell receptor beta chains in this list originate from one sample, sequenced in a study of T cell responses to AZD1222 COVID-19 vaccine. Method: immunoSEQ multiplex PCR; TCRdb's copy keeps in-frame clones and lacks some. The data contain approximately 79,000 clones, 80% to 90% of them seen just once; the ten biggest clones take up around 17%. Sequenced here: peripheral blood, sampled on day 0 of AZD1222 vaccination. The receptors stem from an adult in good health.

The chain combines TRBV20-1 with TRBJ2-7; 10 bases line up with TRBD2. The CDR3 has 14 amino acids. Germline V gene sequence: CDR1 DFQATT, CDR2 SNEGSKA (reference sequence). V was clipped by 3 bases and J by 4 bases; unmatched bases: 6. The chain's CDR3 is CSASQSSGSYEQYF. CDR3 in DNA: TGCAGTGCTAGTCAGTCTAGCGGGAGTTACGAGCAGTACTTC.

This CDR3 is CASSRIWGGTEAFF. Here the CDR3 DNA reads TGTGCCAGCAGCCGGATATGGGGGGGTACTGAAGCTTTCTTT. This chain joins TRBV13 and TRBJ1-1, with a tentative D call TRBD1 (5 bases). Per the germline V gene, CDR1 is PRHDT and CDR2 is FYEKMQ (reference sequence). The length of the CDR3 is 14 residues. Trimming took 5 bases from V and 5 from J, leaving 15 bases between them.

V usage is TRBV10-3 and J usage is TRBJ1-5, with a weak D call TRBD1 (6 bases). Germline-derived CDR1 and CDR2 are ENHRY and SYGVKD. V was clipped by 5 bases and J by 0 bases, with 8 bases between them. The CDR3 spans 14 residues. The DNA for the CDR3 is TGTGCCATCAGTCAGGGACATAGCAATCAGCCCCAGCATTTT. It translates to CAISQGHSNQPQHF.

The table lists this clone with a few counts. The V call is TRBV5-1, the J call TRBJ1-4; D remains unclear. The CDR3 has 16 amino acids. Germline CDR1 is SGHRS and CDR2 is YFSETQ. V lost 0 bases, J lost 0 bases, and 9 bases lay in between. The CDR3 DNA reads as TGCGCCAGCAGCTTGGTAGGTGGGGCAACTAATGAAAAACTGTTTTTT. It is translated as CASSLVGGATNEKLFF.

This clone was observed a few times. The chain is built from TRBV3-1 (or the pseudogene TRBV3-2) and TRBJ1-6; D unresolved. With 2 bases removed from V and 7 bases from J, the gap between germline ends came to 9 bases. This CDR3 is built from 14 residues. The V gene's germline CDR1 is LGHDT and CDR2 YNNKEL (reference sequence). CDR3 sequence reads: CASSQKGGNSPLHF. In DNA, the CDR3 is TGTGCCAGCAGCCAAAAGGGTGGAAATTCACCCCTCCACTTT.

The V call is TRBV9, the J call TRBJ2-5, with D tentatively TRBD1 (6 bases). The CDR3 has 13 residues. With 4 bases removed from V and 7 bases from J, the gap between germline ends came to 14 bases. The germline V gene has CDR1 SGDLS and CDR2 YYNGEE. The CDR3 region has the DNA TGTGCCAGCAGCTCGGACAGTAAAGGGACCCAGTACTTC. Its protein product is CASSSDSKGTQYF. Full variable domain (outside the CDR3, taken from reference TRBV9 and TRBJ2-5): DSGVTQTPKHLITATGQRVTLRCSPRSGDLSVYWYQQSLDQGLQFLIQYYNGEERAKGNILERFSAQQFPDLHSELNLSSLELGDSALYFCASSSDSKGTQYFGPGTRLLVL.

The gene calls are TRBV3-1 (or the pseudogene TRBV3-2) and TRBJ2-5; D is unclear. From germline, CDR1 is LGHDT and CDR2 YNNKEL (reference sequence). Trimming cost V 4 bases and J 4 bases, with 7 bases left between them. This CDR3 has 12 residues. Here the CDR3 DNA reads TGTGCCAGCAGCCCTCAGCGAGAGACCCAGTACTTC. This translates into CASSPQRETQYF.

This chain joins TRBV6-5 and TRBJ2-7, with D possibly TRBD1 on 6 matching bases. This CDR3 region has 12 residues. V was cut by 6 bases and J by 4 bases, with 10 bases left in between. The germline CDR1 and CDR2 sequences are MNHEY and SVGAGI. The CDR3 here is CASRRQGYEQYF. DNA of the CDR3: TGTGCCAGCAGACGCCAGGGGTACGAGCAGTACTTC.

The chain uses TRBV6-6 and TRBJ2-1; D is undetermined. CDR1 and CDR2 (germline): MNHNY, SVGAGI (reference sequence). CDR3 length: 14 amino acids. Trimming removed 0 bases at V and 3 bases at J, with 6 bases between. The CDR3 DNA reads as TGTGCCAGCAGTTACTCGCGGATCTACAATGAGCAGTTCTTC. Amino acids: CASSYSRIYNEQFF.

This chain joins TRBV5-6 and TRBJ2-3, with D uncertain. The germline V and J ends were trimmed by 0 bases and 0 bases, with 5 bases remaining between them. CDR3 length: 14 amino acids. Germline CDR1 and CDR2: SGHDT and YYEEEE. CDR3 in amino acids: CASSLVVSTDTQYF. CDR3 coding DNA: TGTGCCAGCAGCTTGGTGGTCAGCACAGATACGCAGTATTTT.

The chain links TRBV5-1 to TRBJ2-7; D unresolved. Germline V gene sequence: CDR1 SGHRS, CDR2 YFSETQ. The CDR3 has 18 residues. Trimming pared 1 base from V and 2 bases from J, leaving 22 bases between. CDR3: CASSLSVWRGSGAYEQYF. The CDR3 nucleotides are TGCGCCAGCAGCTTGAGTGTTTGGCGAGGCTCTGGCGCCTACGAGCAGTACTTC.

CDR3 in amino acids: CAFKREYTQYF. Here the CDR3 DNA reads TGTGCCTTCAAGCGGGAATATACGCAGTATTTT. This chain connects TRBV30 to TRBJ2-3; TRBD2 agrees at 7 bases. This CDR3 region has 11 residues. Trimming removed 7 bases from V and 7 bases from J; junction bases left unmatched: 5. The germline V gene has CDR1 GTSNPN and CDR2 SVGIG (reference sequence).

The rearrangement joins TRBV18 to TRBJ1-2; 8 positions match TRBD1. CDR1 KGHSH and CDR2 LQKENI come from the germline V gene. V shed 3 bases, J shed 2 bases, and the junction held 5 bases outside the gene matches. This CDR3 region has 15 residues. CDR3 sequence reads: CASSPGTGANYGYTF. Written as DNA, the CDR3 is TGTGCCAGCTCACCCGGGACAGGCGCCAACTATGGCTACACCTTC.

This chain uses TRBV6-5 with TRBJ1-5; the D is unclear. V lost 6 bases to trimming and J lost 6 bases, with 12 bases between them. The V gene's germline CDR1 is MNHEY and CDR2 SVGAGI. CDR3 length equals 13 residues. The CDR3 spells CASSPDPFQPQHF. The CDR3 coding sequence is TGTGCCAGCAGCCCGGACCCCTTTCAGCCCCAGCATTTT.

In this sample, this clone turned up a few times. The chain carries TRBV2 and TRBJ1-5; 8 nucleotides agree with TRBD1. Trimming took 3 bases from V and 2 from J; bases not matched to a gene: 0. Germline CDR1 is SNHLY and CDR2 is FYNNEI. The CDR3 covers 14 residues. The CDR3: CASSEDRGNQPQHF. As DNA, the CDR3 is TGTGCCAGCAGTGAGGACAGGGGCAATCAGCCCCAGCATTTT.

The rearrangement joins TRBV6-5 to TRBJ1-1; 9 bases agree with TRBD1. The junction had 0 bases not matched to a gene; V was cut back by 6 bases and J by 4 bases. Germline CDR1 MNHEY, CDR2 SVGAGI. CDR3 length equals 12 residues. Here the CDR3 DNA reads TGTGCCAGCAGGGGACAGGGCACTGAAGCTTTCTTT. It specifies CASRGQGTEAFF.

This clone was seen only once. This chain's CDR3 is CASSLQRLAMAQYF. The CDR3 DNA is TGTGCCAGCAGCTTACAACGACTAGCGATGGCGCAGTATTTT. The chain combines TRBV11-2 with TRBJ2-3, with 8 bases identical to TRBD2. From germline, CDR1 is SGHAT and CDR2 FQNNGV. There are 14 residues in the CDR3. V lost 2 bases, J lost 10 bases, and 8 bases stayed unmatched. The full variable domain, in which reference TRBV11-2 and TRBJ2-3 provide the parts outside the CDR3, is EAGVAQSPRYKIIEKRQSVAFWCNPISGHATLYWYQQILGQGPKLLIQFQNNGVVDDSQLPKDRFSAERLKGVDSTLKIQPAKLEDSAVYLCASSLQRLAMAQYFGPGTRLTVL.

V gene TRBV29-1 combines with J gene TRBJ2-2; D remains unclear. This CDR3 has 14 residues. Deletions cut 3 bases from V and 3 bases from J, with 11 bases between. Germline CDR1 SQVTM, CDR2 ANQGSEA. CDR3 sequence reads: CSVETLKHTGELFF. Written as DNA, the CDR3 is TGCAGCGTTGAGACCCTAAAGCACACCGGGGAGCTGTTTTTT.

The CDR3 DNA is TGTGCCACTCAAGAAGGGAGCTCCTATAATTCACCCCTCCACTTT. Its protein product is CATQEGSSYNSPLHF. The chain couples TRBV6-5 to TRBJ1-6; D call uncertain. V gave up 10 bases and J gave up 0 bases, with 13 bases separating them. Germline assignment: CDR1 MNHEY and CDR2 SVGAGI. This CDR3 is built from 15 residues.

The chain is built from TRBV19 and TRBJ2-2, with D uncertain. V was pared by 5 bases and J by 3 bases, with 16 bases between. Germline values: CDR1 LNHDA, CDR2 SQIVND (reference sequence). This CDR3 contains 16 residues. CDR3: CASSSQPSWDTGELFF. CDR3 nucleotides: TGTGCCAGTAGTTCTCAGCCGTCCTGGGACACCGGGGAGCTGTTTTTT.

The chain employs TRBV19 and TRBJ2-7, with 7 bases lining up with TRBD1. The CDR3 has 13 amino acids. CDR1 is LNHDA, CDR2 SQIVND, per germline (reference sequence). V shed 7 bases and J 6 bases; nucleotides not matched to a gene: 9. The CDR3 loop reads CASKRDRVSEQYF. CDR3 DNA sequence: TGTGCCAGTAAGAGAGACAGGGTCTCCGAGCAGTACTTC.